This T cell receptor beta chain was observed in a study of blood T cell repertoires in COVID-19. In the study overall: Spain, Italy and the United States supplied samples that represented acute and convalescent COVID-19. The analysed material was cDNA or gDNA that came from T cells, B-cell-depleted T cells, or PBMCs.

Germline V gene lookup returns CDR1 MNHEY and CDR2 SVGEGT. The V end was cut by 2 bases, the J end by 4 bases, with 8 bases between. The CDR3 loop spans 14 amino acids. Libraries were prepared by immunoSEQ multiplex PCR; TCRdb keeps only in-frame clonotypes and omits some of them. The sample shows approximately 250,000 clones, approximately 87% of them seen only once. The sample was peripheral blood. The TCR originated in a man between 60 and 70 years old who had recovered from COVID-19. The V and J genes are TRBV6-2 or TRBV6-3 and TRBJ1-4; D is unresolved. Written as DNA, the CDR3 is TGTGCCAGCAGTTACGAGCAAGTTAATGAAAAACTGTTTTTT. This sequence encodes CASSYEQVNEKLFF.